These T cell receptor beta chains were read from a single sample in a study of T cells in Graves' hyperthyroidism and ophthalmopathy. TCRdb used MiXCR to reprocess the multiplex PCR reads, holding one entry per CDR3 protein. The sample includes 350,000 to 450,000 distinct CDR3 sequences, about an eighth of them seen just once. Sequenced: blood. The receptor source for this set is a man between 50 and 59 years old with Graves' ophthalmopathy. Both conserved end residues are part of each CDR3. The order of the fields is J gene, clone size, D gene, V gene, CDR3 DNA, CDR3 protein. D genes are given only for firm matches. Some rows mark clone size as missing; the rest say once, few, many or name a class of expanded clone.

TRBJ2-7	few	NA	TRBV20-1	TGCAGTGCAAATTTAGGGGGAGGCGAGCAGTACTTC	CSANLGGGEQYF
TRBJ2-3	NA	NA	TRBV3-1	TGCGCCAGCAGTGGTGAGCGACTTGGCACAGATACGCAGTATTTT	CASSGERLGTDTQYF
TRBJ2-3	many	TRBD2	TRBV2	TGTGCCAGCAGTGAAGCGCTTGGACTAGCGGGAGATACGCAGTATTTT	CASSEALGLAGDTQYF
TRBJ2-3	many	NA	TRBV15	TGTGCCACCAGCCCTAGCGCTCGGACAGATACGCAGTATTTT	CATSPSARTDTQYF
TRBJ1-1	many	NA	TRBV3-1	TGTGCCAGCACGAAATTTGAGGGGAACACTGAAGCTTTCTTT	CASTKFEGNTEAFF
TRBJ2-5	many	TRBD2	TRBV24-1	TGTGCCACCAGTCAGCGGGGGCAAGAGACCCAGTACTTC	CATSQRGQETQYF
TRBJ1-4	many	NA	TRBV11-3	TGTGCCAGCAGCTTCGGGGGCACGTCAACCGAAAAACTGTTTTTT	CASSFGGTSTEKLFF
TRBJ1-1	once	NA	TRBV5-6	TGTGCCAGCAGCTCCCTACAGGGCGTTCCGGCTTTCTTT	CASSSLQGVPAFF
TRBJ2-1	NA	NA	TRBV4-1	TGCGCCAGCAGCAACGGGGGTGAGCAGTTCTTC	CASSNGGEQFF
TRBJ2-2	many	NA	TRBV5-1	TGCGCCAGCAGGGGAGGCGGAGAAAACACCGGGGAGCTGTTTTTT	CASRGGGENTGELFF
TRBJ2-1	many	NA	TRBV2	TGTGCCAGCAGTGAAGGGAGGCCATACAATGAGCAGTTCTTC	CASSEGRPYNEQFF
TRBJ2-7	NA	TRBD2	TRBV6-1	TGTGCCAGCAGTGAAGGAGGGACTACCTCCTACGAGCAGTACTTC	CASSEGGTTSYEQYF
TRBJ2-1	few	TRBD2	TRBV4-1	TGCGCCAGCAGCCAAGGGCGGGAGGCCGGTCGTGGGTTCTTC	CASSQGREAGRGFF
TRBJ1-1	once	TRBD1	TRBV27	TGTGCCAGCAGTTGGACAGGGGGCGGTGAAGCTTTCTTT	CASSWTGGGEAFF
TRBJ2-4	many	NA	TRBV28	TGTGCCAGCAGTTCTCAACCGAAGACAGTTAAAAACATTCAGTACTTC	CASSSQPKTVKNIQYF
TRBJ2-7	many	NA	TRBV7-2	TGTGCCAGCAGCTTTCAACAGGGCCCTGACGAGCAGTACTTC	CASSFQQGPDEQYF
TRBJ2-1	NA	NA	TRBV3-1	TGTGCCAGCAGTGATCGCGCGGAGCAGTTCTTC	CASSDRAEQFF
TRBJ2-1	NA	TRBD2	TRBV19	TGTGCCAGTAGTATGCAATGGGAGGGTCAGGGCAATGAGCAGTTCTTC	CASSMQWEGQGNEQFF
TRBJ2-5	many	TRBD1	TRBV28	TGTGCCAGCAGCCTACAGGGGGCCCAGACCCAGTACTTC	CASSLQGAQTQYF
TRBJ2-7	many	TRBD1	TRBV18	TGTGCCAGCTCACCGGGGACAGGGGGCCCCTACGAGCAGTACTTC	CASSPGTGGPYEQYF
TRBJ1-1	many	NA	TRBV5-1	TGCGCCAGCAGCTTGGCACAGAACACTGAAGCTTTCTTT	CASSLAQNTEAFF
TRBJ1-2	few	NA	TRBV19	TGTGCCAGTAGTCCAAGGGGGGGCTCGGGTTTCAGTGGCTACACCTTC	CASSPRGGSGFSGYTF
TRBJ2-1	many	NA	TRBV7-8	TGTGCCAGCAGCCAACGGCCGGCCTCTGCAGAGCAGTTCTTC	CASSQRPASAEQFF
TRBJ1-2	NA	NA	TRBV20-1	TGCAGTGCGACGGAAACTAACTATGGCTACACCTTC	CSATETNYGYTF
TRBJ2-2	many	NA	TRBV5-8	TGTGCCAGCAGCCCTAAAGGGGCTGGGGCCGGGGAGCTGTTTTTT	CASSPKGAGAGELFF
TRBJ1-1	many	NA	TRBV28	TGTGCCACCTCGAGTCGGGGTTTGGCTGAAGCTTTCTTT	CATSSRGLAEAFF
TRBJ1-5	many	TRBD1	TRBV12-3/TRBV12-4	TGTGCCAGCAGTCCGGGACAGGGAGGGAATCAGCCCCAGCATTTT	CASSPGQGGNQPQHF
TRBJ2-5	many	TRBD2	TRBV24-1	TGTGCCACCAGGGATGGGGGGGGGGAGCAAGAGACCCAGTACTTC	CATRDGGGEQETQYF
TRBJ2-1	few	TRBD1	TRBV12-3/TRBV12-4	TGTGCCAGCGTGTACAGGGGCGACTACAATGAGCAGTTCTTC	CASVYRGDYNEQFF
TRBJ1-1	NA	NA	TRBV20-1	TGCAGTGTCAGGGGATTGACTGAAGCTTTCTTT	CSVRGLTEAFF
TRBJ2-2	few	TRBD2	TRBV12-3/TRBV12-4	TGTGCCAGCAGGTCGGGACTAGCTGGTTCCGGGGAGCTGTTTTTT	CASRSGLAGSGELFF
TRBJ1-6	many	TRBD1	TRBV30	TGTGCCTGGAGTGTCTCAACAGGGGCTTCACCCCTCCACTTT	CAWSVSTGASPLHF